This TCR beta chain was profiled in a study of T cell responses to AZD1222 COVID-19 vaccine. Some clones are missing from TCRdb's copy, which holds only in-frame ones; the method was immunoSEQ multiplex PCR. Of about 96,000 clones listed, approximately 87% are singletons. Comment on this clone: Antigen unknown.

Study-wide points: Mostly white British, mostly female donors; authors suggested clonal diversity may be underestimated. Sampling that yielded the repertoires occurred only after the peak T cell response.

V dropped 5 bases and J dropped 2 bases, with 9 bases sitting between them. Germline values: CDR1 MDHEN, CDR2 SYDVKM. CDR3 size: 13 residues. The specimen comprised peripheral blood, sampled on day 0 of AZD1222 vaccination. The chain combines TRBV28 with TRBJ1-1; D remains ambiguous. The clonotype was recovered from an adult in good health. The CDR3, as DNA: TGTGCCAGCAGTCCGAGAGAAAACACTGAAGCTTTCTTT. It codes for CASSPRENTEAFF.